Only a few counts were recorded for the clone carrying this TCR beta chain. Its cognate antigen is unknown. The data belong to a study of post-analysis software for immune sequencing data. The overall study: Patients with relapsing-remitting, secondary progressive and progressive-relapsing multiple sclerosis courses were all represented.

Notes on the study in general: Controls had lower frequencies than patients of 4 or 5 TRBV segments, which included TRBV5-6, TRBV5-1 and TRBV20-1.

The germline V and J ends were trimmed by 5 bases and 1 base, with 24 bases remaining between them. The CDR3 consists of 19 residues. CDR1 and CDR2 from the germline V gene are MNHNS and SASEGT. Unique molecular identifiers had been added to the TCR beta cDNA libraries. TCRdb re-analysed the PCR reads in MiXCR, keeping a single row per CDR3 protein. The sample shows roughly 400,000 distinct CDR3 sequences, 30% to 45% of them seen only once. Sequencing was done on a sample of blood. This receptor was obtained from a girl aged 2 to 9 with multiple sclerosis. The gene calls are TRBV6-1 and TRBJ1-5, with D unresolved. CDR3 sequence reads: CASSRPRIRPVFSNQPQHF. CDR3 nucleotides: TGTGCCAGCAGTCGCCCCAGGATCAGACCCGTATTCAGCAATCAGCCCCAGCATTTT.